This T cell receptor beta chain was found in a study of T-cell reconstitution after alpha-beta-depleted transplantation in children. Germline V lookup: CDR1 DFQATT, CDR2 SNEGSKA (reference sequence). V was shortened by 5 bases and J by 0 bases, with 11 bases between the two germline ends. CDR3 length equals 14 residues. This clonotype was found a few times. The library targeted TCRbeta and was prepared with unique molecular identifiers. TCRdb re-analysed the PCR reads in MiXCR, keeping a single row per CDR3 protein. This sample carries approximately 400,000 distinct CDR3 sequences, about 11% of them seen once, and the ten largest clones take roughly 5.1%.

The material was PBMCs from the stem cell graft donor, obtained from the stem cell graft. The receptor was isolated from a human donor who donated a stem cell graft to a child with acute myeloid leukemia. The rearrangement joins TRBV20-1 to TRBJ1-3; weak D call: TRBD1 (5 bases). Written as DNA, the CDR3 is TGCAGTGCTCCCGTAGGGGCCTCTGGAAACACCATATATTTT. Protein: CSAPVGASGNTIYF.